This T cell receptor beta chain was recovered during a study of cytomegalovirus exposure and HLA in healthy donors. TCRdb's table, derived via immunoSEQ multiplex PCR, lists solely in-frame clones and lacks some. The data show about 73,000 clones, approximately 90% seen once. Sequenced material: PBMCs. The origin of this receptor is a woman between 18 and 29 years old in good health and CMV-seropositive.

Here the CDR3 reads CASSRLGQRNTEAFF. The CDR3 DNA is TGTGCCAGCAGCCGCCTGGGACAGAGGAACACTGAAGCTTTCTTT. This chain connects TRBV6-5 to TRBJ1-1; the match to TRBD1 covers 7 bases. From germline, CDR1 is MNHEY and CDR2 SVGAGI. The junction had 8 bases not matched to a gene; V was cut back by 6 bases and J by 1 base. CDR3 length: 15 amino acids.